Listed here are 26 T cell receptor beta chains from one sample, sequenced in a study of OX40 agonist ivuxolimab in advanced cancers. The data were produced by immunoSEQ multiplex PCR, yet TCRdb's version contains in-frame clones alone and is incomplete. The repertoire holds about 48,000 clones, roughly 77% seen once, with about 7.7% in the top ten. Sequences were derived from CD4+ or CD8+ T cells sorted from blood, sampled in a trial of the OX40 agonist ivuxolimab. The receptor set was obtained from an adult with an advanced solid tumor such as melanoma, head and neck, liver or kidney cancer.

CDR3 nucleotides: TGTGCCAGTAGTACCCCCAACACAGGGCCTGGAGCTTTCTTT. Residues: CASSTPNTGPGAFF. The chain is built from TRBV19 and TRBJ1-1; TRBD1 might be the D (6 bases). The CDR3 runs 14 residues. Trimming pared 4 bases from V and 10 bases from J, leaving 19 bases between. Germline CDR1 and CDR2: LNHDA and SQIVND (reference sequence). The whole variable domain, filled in from reference TRBV19 and TRBJ1-1, reads DGGITQSPKYLFRKEGQNVTLSCEQNLNHDAMYWYRQDPGQGLRLIYYSQIVNDFQKGDIAEGYSVSREKKESFPLTVTSAQKNPTAFYLCASSTPNTGPGAFFGQGTRLTVV.

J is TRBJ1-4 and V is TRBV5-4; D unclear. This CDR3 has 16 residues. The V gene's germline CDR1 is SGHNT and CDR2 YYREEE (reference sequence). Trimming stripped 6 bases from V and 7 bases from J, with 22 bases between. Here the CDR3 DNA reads TGTGCCAGCACCCCCGGGCCCTTAAGAGAGATTGAAAAACTGTTTTTT. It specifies CASTPGPLREIEKLFF.

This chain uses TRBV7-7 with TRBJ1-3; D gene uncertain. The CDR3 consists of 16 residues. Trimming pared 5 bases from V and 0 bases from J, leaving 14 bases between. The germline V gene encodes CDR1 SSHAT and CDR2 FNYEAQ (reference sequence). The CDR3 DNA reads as TGTGCCAGCAGCCTCGACGAGGAAAGCTCTGGAAACACCATATATTTT. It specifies CASSLDEESSGNTIYF.

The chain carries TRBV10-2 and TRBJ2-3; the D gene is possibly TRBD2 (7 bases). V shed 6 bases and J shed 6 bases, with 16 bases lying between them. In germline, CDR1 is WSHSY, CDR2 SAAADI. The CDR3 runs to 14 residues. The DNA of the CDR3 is TGCGCCAGCAGAGGGGGGAGGGACGACGATACGCAGTATTTT. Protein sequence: CASRGGRDDDTQYF.

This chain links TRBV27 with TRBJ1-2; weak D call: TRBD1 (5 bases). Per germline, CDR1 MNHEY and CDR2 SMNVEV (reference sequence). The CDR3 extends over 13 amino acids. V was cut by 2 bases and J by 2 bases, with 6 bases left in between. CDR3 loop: CASSLRQNYGYTF. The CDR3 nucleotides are TGTGCCAGCAGTTTACGACAGAACTATGGCTACACCTTC.

In nucleotides, the CDR3 is TGTGCCTGGAGTGTAACAGACGGGTACACTGAAGCTTTCTTT. Translation gives CAWSVTDGYTEAFF. V usage is TRBV30 and J usage is TRBJ1-1; D gene unclear. This CDR3 contains 14 residues. Looked up from germline, CDR1 is GTSNPN and CDR2 is SVGIG (reference sequence). The germline V and J ends were trimmed by 0 bases and 3 bases, with 11 bases remaining between them.

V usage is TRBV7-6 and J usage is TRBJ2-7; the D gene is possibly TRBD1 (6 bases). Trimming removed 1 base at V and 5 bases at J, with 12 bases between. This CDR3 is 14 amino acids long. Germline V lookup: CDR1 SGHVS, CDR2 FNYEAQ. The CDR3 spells CASSLGTGFHEQYF. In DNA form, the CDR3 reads TGTGCCAGCAGCTTAGGTACAGGGTTCCACGAGCAGTACTTC.

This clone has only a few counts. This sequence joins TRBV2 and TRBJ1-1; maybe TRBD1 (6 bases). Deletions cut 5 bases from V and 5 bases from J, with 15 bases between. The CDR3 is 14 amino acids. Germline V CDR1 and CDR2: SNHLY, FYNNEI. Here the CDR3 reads CASSFAQGSTEAFF. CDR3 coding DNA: TGTGCCAGCAGTTTTGCACAGGGAAGTACTGAAGCTTTCTTT.

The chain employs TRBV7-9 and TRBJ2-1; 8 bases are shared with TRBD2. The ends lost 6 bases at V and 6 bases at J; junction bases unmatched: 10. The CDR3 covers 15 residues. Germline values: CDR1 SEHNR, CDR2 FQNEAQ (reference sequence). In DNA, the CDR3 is TGTGCCAGCAGTCCCCCGGGACTAGTCAGCAATGAGCAGTTCTTC. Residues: CASSPPGLVSNEQFF.

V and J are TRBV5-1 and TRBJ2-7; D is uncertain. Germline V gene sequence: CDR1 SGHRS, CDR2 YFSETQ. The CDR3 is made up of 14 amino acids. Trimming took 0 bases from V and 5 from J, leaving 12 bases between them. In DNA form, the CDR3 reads TGCGCCAGCAGCTTGGCGAGGATTGAGGACGAGCAGTACTTC. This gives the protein CASSLARIEDEQYF.

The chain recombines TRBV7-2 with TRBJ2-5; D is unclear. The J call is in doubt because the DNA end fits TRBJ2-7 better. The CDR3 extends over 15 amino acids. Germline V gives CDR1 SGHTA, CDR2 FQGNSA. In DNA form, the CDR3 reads TGTGCCAGCAGCGATCGGCCCCGAAGCTCCTACGAGCAGTACTTC. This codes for CASSDRPRSSYEQYF.

This CDR3 is CASRWSPIQGKDYGYTF. The CDR3 DNA sequence: TGTGCCAGTAGATGGTCGCCCATACAGGGGAAAGACTATGGCTACACCTTC. V and J are TRBV19 and TRBJ1-2; 7 bases match TRBD1. With 6 bases clipped from V and 3 bases from J, the junction kept 16 bases outside the gene matches. Germline V gene data show CDR1 as LNHDA and CDR2 as SQIVND (reference sequence). The CDR3 is 17 residues long. The full variable domain, its missing parts supplied by reference TRBV19 and TRBJ1-2, is DGGITQSPKYLFRKEGQNVTLSCEQNLNHDAMYWYRQDPGQGLRLIYYSQIVNDFQKGDIAEGYSVSREKKESFPLTVTSAQKNPTAFYLCASRWSPIQGKDYGYTFGSGTRLTVV.

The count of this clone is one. The CDR3 region has the DNA TGTGCCAGCAGCGTAGATTGGTTAGGAGAGACCCAGTACTTC. Amino acids: CASSVDWLGETQYF. The chain employs TRBV9 and TRBJ2-5, with unresolved D. This CDR3 region has 14 residues. CDR1 is SGDLS and CDR2 is YYNGEE in the germline V gene. Trimming took 0 bases from V and 4 from J, leaving 10 bases between them.

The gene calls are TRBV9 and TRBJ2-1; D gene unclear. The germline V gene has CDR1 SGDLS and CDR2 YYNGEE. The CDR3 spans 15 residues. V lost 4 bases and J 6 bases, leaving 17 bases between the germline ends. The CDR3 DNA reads TGTGCCAGCAGCCTTAGCTCCTTAGACACCAATGAGCAGTTCTTC. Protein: CASSLSSLDTNEQFF.

CDR3 coding DNA: TGTGCCAGTCAGCGGGACCACAATGAGCAGTTCTTC. It specifies CASQRDHNEQFF. V usage is TRBV2 and J usage is TRBJ2-1; 7 bases line up with TRBD2. CDR1 and CDR2 from the germline V gene are SNHLY and FYNNEI. The CDR3 is 12 residues long. Trimming cost V 9 bases and J 5 bases; bases outside gene matches: 4. Variable domain in full (rest from reference TRBV2 and TRBJ2-1): EPEVTQTPSHQVTQMGQEVILRCVPISNHLYFYWYRQILGQKVEFLVSFYNNEISEKSEIFDDQFSVERPDGSNFTLKIRSTKLEDSAMYFCASQRDHNEQFFGPGTRLTVL.

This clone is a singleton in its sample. CDR3 in amino acids: CATSWDSQETQYF. Written as DNA, the CDR3 is TGTGCCACCTCCTGGGACAGCCAAGAGACCCAGTACTTC. The chain has TRBV10-3 and TRBJ2-5; 7 bases map to TRBD1. Germline V lookup: CDR1 ENHRY, CDR2 SYGVKD. V was clipped by 10 bases and J by 1 base; unmatched bases: 6. This CDR3 has 13 amino acids.

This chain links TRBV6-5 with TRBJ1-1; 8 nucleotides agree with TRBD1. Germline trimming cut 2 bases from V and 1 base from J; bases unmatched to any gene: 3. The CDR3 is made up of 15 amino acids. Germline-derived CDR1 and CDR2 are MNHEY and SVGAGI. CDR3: CASSYGQGANTEAFF. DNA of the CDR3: TGTGCCAGCAGTTACGGTCAGGGGGCGAACACTGAAGCTTTCTTT.

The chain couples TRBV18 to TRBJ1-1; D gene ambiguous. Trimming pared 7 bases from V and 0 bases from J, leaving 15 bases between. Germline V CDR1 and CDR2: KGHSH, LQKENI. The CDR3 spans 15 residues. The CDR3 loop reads CASWALASMNTEAFF. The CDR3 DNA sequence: TGTGCCAGCTGGGCACTGGCGAGCATGAACACTGAAGCTTTCTTT.

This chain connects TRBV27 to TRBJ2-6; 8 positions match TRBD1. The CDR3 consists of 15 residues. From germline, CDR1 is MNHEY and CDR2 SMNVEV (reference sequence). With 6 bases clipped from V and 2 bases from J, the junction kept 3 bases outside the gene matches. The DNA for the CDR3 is TGTGCCAGCAGCCAGGACAGGGCTGGGGCCAACGTCCTGACTTTC. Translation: CASSQDRAGANVLTF.

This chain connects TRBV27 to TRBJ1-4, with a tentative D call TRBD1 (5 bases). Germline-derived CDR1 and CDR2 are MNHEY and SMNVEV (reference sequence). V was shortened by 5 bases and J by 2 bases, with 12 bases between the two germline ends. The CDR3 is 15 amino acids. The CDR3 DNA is TGTGCCAGCAGTCGGAACGGGGCGACTAATGAAAAACTGTTTTTT. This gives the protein CASSRNGATNEKLFF.

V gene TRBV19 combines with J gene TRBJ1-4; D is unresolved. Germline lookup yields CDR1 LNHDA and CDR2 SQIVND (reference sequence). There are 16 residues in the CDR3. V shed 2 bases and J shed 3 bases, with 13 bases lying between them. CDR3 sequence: CASSISPVMANEKLFF. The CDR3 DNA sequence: TGTGCCAGTAGTATATCCCCAGTGATGGCTAATGAAAAACTGTTTTTT.

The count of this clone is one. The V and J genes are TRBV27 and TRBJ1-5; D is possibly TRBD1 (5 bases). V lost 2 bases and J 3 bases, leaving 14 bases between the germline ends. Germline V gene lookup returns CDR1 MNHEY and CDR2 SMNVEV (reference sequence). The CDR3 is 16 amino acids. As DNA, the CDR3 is TGTGCCAGCAGTTTAGGTTTTTCAGGGAACAATCAGCCCCAGCATTTT. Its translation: CASSLGFSGNNQPQHF.

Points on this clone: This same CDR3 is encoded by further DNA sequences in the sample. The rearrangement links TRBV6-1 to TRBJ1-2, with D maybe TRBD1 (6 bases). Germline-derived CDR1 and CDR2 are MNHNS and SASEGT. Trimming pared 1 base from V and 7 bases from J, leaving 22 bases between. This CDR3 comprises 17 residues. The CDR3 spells CASSEVIGGGRSVGYTF. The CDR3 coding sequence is TGTGCCAGCAGTGAAGTGATTGGGGGGGGGCGCAGTGTTGGCTACACCTTC.

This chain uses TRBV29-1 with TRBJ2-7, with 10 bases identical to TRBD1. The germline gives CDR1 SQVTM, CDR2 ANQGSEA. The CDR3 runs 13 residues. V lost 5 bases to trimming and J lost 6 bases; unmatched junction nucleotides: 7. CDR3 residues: CSVPGQGTSEQYF. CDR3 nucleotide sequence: TGCAGCGTTCCGGGACAGGGGACTAGCGAGCAGTACTTC.

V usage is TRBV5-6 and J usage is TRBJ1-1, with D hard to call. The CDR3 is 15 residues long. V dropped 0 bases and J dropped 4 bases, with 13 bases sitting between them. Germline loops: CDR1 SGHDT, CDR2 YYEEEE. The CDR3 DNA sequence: TGTGCCAGCAGCTTGGGGGGATTTAGGGCCACTGAAGCTTTCTTT. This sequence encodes CASSLGGFRATEAFF.

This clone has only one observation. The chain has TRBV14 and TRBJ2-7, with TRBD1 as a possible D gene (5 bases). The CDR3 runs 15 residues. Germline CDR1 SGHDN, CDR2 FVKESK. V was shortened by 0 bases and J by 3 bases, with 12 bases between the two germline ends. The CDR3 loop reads CASSQDTSRGYEQYF. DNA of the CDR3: TGTGCCAGCAGCCAAGATACCAGTAGGGGCTACGAGCAGTACTTC.